The clone carrying this TCR beta chain was counted many times. No antigen is known for it. This record belongs to a study of T cells in Graves' hyperthyroidism and ophthalmopathy. The wider study: Blood was drawn when the patient was first diagnosed and still untreated. Findings of the study overall: Among thyroid clonotypes expanded above 0.001, most also appeared in blood.

Germline V CDR1 and CDR2: DFQATT, SNEGSKA (reference sequence). With 2 bases removed from V and 1 base from J, the gap between germline ends came to 3 bases. The CDR3 length is 12 residues. RNA transcripts were the template for amplifying TCR beta CDR3 regions. The HTBI primer set served for first-round RT-PCR of the TCR CDR3. Each CDR3 protein gets one entry after TCRdb re-called the multiplex PCR reads with MiXCR. The data show 200,000 to 250,000 distinct CDR3 sequences, with about a sixth seen just once and approximately 46% held by the top ten. The V gene is TRBV20-1, the J gene TRBJ1-3; D is undetermined. The source material was blood. The sequence came from a man aged 45-65 years with Graves' hyperthyroidism. Here the CDR3 DNA reads TGCAGTGCTAGACAGTCTGGAAACACCATATATTTT. This sequence encodes CSARQSGNTIYF.